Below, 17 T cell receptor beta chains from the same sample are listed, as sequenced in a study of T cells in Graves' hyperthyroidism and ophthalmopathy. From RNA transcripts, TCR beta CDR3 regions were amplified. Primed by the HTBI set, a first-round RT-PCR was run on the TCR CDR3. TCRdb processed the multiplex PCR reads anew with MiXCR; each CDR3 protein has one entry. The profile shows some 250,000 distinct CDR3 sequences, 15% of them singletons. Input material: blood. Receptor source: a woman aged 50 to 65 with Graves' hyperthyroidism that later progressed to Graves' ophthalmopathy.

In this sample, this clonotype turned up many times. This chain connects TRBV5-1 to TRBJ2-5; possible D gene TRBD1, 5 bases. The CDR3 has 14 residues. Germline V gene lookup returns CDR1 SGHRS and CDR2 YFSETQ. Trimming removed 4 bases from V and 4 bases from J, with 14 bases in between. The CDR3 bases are TGCGCCAGCAGCATAAGGAATACAGGAGAGACCCAGTACTTC. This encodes CASSIRNTGETQYF.

The CDR3, as DNA: TGCAGTGCTAGAGATAGATTGGGGCGCGGGAGTCTCTACGAGCAGTACTTC. Protein sequence: CSARDRLGRGSLYEQYF. This rearrangement joins TRBV20-1 to TRBJ2-7, with 7 bases identical to TRBD2. V was pared by 0 bases and J by 3 bases, with 14 bases of the junction left unmatched. The CDR3 runs to 17 residues. Germline V gene lookup returns CDR1 DFQATT and CDR2 SNEGSKA (reference sequence).

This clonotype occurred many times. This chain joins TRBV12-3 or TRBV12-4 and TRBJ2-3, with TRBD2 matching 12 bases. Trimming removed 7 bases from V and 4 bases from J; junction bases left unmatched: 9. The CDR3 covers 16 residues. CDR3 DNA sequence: TGTGCCAGCACCCAGACTAGCGGGGGCGGCCCAGATACGCAGTATTTT. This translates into CASTQTSGGGPDTQYF.

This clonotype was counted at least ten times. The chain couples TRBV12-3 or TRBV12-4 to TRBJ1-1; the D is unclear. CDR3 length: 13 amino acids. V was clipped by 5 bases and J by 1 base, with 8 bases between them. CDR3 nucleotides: TGTGCCAGCAGTCCGAACCCGAACACTGAAGCTTTCTTT. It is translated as CASSPNPNTEAFF.

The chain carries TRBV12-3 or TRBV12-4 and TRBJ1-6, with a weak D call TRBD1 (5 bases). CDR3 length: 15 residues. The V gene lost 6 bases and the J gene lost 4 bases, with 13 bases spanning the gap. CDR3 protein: CASRPGMAYNSPLHF. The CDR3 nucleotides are TGTGCCAGCAGACCAGGGATGGCTTATAATTCACCCCTCCACTTT.

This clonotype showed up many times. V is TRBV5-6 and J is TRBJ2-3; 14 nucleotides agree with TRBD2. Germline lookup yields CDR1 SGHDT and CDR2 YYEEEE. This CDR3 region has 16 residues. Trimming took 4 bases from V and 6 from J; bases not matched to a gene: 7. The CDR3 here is CASSPGTSGSWDTQYF. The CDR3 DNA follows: TGTGCCAGCAGCCCCGGGACTAGCGGGAGTTGGGATACGCAGTATTTT. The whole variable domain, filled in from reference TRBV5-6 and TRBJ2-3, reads DAGVTQSPTHLIKTRGQQVTLRCSPKSGHDTVSWYQQALGQGPQFIFQYYEEEERQRGNFPDRFSGHQFPNYSSELNVNALLLGDSALYLCASSPGTSGSWDTQYFGPGTRLTVL.

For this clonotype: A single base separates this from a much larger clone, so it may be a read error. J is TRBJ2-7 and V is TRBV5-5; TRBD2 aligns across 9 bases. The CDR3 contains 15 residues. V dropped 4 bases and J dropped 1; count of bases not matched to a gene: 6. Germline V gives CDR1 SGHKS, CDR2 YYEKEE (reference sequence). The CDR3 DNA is TGTGCCAGCAGCCCGTGGACTAGCGAGTCCTACGAGCAGTACTTC. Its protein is CASSPWTSESYEQYF.

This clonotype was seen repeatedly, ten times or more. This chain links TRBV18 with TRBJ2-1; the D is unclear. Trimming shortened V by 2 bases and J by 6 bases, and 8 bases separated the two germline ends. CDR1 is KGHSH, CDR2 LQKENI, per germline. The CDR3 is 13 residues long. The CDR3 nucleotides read TGTGCCAGCTCACCAGGGCAGTCCAATGAGCAGTTCTTC. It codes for CASSPGQSNEQFF.

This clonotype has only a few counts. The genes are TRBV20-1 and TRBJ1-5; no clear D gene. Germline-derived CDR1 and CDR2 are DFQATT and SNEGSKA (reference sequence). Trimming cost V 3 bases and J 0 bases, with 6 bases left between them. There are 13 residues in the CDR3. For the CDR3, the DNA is TGCAGTGCTAGTTACGATAGCAATCAGCCCCAGCATTTT. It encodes CSASYDSNQPQHF.

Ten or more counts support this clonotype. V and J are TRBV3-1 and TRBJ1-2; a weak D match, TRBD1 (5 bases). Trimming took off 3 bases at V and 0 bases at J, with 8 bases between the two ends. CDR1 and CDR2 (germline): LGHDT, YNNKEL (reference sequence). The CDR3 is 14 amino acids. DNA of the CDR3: TGTGCCAGCAGCCAGGACATCACTAACTATGGCTACACCTTC. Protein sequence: CASSQDITNYGYTF.

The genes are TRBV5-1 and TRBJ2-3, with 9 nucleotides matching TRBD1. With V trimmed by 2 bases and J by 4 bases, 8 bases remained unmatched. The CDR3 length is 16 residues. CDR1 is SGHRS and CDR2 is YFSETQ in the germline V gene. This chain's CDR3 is CASSLEQGARSDTQYF. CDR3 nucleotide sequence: TGCGCCAGCAGCTTAGAACAGGGGGCAAGGTCAGATACGCAGTATTTT.

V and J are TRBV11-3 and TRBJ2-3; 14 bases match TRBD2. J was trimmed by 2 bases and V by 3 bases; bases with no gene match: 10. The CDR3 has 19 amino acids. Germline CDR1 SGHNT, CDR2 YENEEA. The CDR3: CASSLRLAGGPYPTDTQYF. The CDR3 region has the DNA TGTGCCAGCAGCTTGCGACTAGCGGGAGGGCCATACCCCACAGATACGCAGTATTTT.

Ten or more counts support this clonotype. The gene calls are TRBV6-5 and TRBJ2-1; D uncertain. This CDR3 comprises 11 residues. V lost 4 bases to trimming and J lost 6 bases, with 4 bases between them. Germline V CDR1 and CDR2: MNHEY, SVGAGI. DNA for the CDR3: TGTGCCAGCAGTTCTAGCAATGAGCAGTTCTTC. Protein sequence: CASSSSNEQFF.

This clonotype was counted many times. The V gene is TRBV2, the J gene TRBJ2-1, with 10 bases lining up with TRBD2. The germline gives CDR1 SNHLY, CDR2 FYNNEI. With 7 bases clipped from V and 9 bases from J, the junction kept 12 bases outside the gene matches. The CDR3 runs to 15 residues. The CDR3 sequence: CASNRASGSLGEQFF. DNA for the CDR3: TGTGCCAGCAATCGGGCTAGCGGGAGTCTTGGTGAGCAGTTCTTC.

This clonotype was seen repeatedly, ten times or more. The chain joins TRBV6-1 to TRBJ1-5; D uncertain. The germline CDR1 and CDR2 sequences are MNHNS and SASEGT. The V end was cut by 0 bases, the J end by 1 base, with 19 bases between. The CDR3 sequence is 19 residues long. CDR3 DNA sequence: TGTGCCAGCAGTGAAGCTGACGGCACCCCGGTGGGGAGCAATCAGCCCCAGCATTTT. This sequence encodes CASSEADGTPVGSNQPQHF.

The CDR3 DNA reads TGTGCCTGGAGTGACGGACAGGGGGCCGATGAAAAACTGTTTTTT. As protein: CAWSDGQGADEKLFF. The chain joins TRBV30 to TRBJ1-4; TRBD1 agrees at 11 bases. Germline values: CDR1 GTSNPN, CDR2 SVGIG (reference sequence). This CDR3 spans 15 amino acids. After removal of 1 base from V and 6 bases from J, the junction contained 4 bases not matched to a gene. Variable domain in full (rest from reference TRBV30 and TRBJ1-4): SQTIHQWPATLVQPVGSPLSLECTVEGTSNPNLYWYRQAAGRGLQLLFYSVGIGQISSEVPQNLSASRPQDRQFILSSKKLLLSDSGFYLCAWSDGQGADEKLFFGSGTQLSVL.

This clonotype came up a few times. CDR3 DNA sequence: TGTGCCAGCTCACCGACTAGCGTACCCTACAATGAGCAGTTCTTC. The encoded protein is CASSPTSVPYNEQFF. V gene TRBV18 combines with J gene TRBJ2-1; 8 nucleotides align to TRBD2. V was clipped by 3 bases and J by 2 bases; unmatched bases: 3. CDR1 is KGHSH and CDR2 is LQKENI in the germline V gene. The CDR3 runs 15 residues.